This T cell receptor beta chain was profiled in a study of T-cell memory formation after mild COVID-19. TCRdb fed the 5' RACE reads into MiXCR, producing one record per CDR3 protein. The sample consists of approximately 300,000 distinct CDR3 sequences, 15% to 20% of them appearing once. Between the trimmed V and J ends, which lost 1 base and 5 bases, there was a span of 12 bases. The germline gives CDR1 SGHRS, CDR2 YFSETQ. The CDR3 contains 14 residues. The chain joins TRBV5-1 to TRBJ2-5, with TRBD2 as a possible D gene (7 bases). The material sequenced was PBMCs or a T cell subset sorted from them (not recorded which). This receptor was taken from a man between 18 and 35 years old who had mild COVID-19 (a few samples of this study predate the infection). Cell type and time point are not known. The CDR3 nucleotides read TGCGCCAGCAGCTTGTGGGGGGGCCTGGAGACCCAGTACTTC. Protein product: CASSLWGGLETQYF.